Below, 20 T cell receptor beta chains from the same sample are listed, as sequenced in a study of blood T cell repertoires in COVID-19. TCRdb's table, derived via immunoSEQ multiplex PCR, lists solely in-frame clones and lacks some. The sample contains some 320,000 clones, about 92% of which appear only once. The sample consisted of PBMCs or T cells enriched from blood (not recorded which). The receptors come from a man in his 60s who had recovered from COVID-19.

The chain links TRBV2 to TRBJ1-5; D call uncertain. Germline V gene sequence: CDR1 SNHLY, CDR2 FYNNEI. V gave up 4 bases and J gave up 7 bases, with 11 bases separating them. This CDR3 has 13 residues. The CDR3 DNA follows: TGTGCCAGCAGTGGCGGGGATGGGCAGCCCCAGCATTTT. As protein: CASSGGDGQPQHF.

The gene calls are TRBV2 and TRBJ2-7, with TRBD2 matching 8 bases. Per germline, CDR1 SNHLY and CDR2 FYNNEI. Trimming removed 5 bases from V and 4 bases from J; junction bases left unmatched: 19. This CDR3 has 18 amino acids. In DNA form, the CDR3 reads TGTGCCAGCAGTACTCTAGCGGGCAGGGCCGGGGGGGGTTACGAGCAGTACTTC. Translated: CASSTLAGRAGGGYEQYF.

The V and J genes are TRBV3-1 (or the pseudogene TRBV3-2) and TRBJ2-7; the match to TRBD1 covers 7 bases. V lost 4 bases to trimming and J lost 3 bases; unmatched junction nucleotides: 6. The CDR3 runs 14 residues. Germline values: CDR1 LGHDT, CDR2 YNNKEL (reference sequence). CDR3 sequence reads: CASSPRQGFYEQYF. The CDR3 region has the DNA TGTGCCAGCAGCCCCAGACAGGGCTTCTACGAGCAGTACTTC.

This clone was detected once. V is TRBV30 and J is TRBJ1-6, with 7 bases fitting TRBD1. J gave up 9 bases and V 3 bases, and 5 bases lay outside the gene matches. Germline CDR1 is GTSNPN and CDR2 is SVGIG (reference sequence). The CDR3 is 13 amino acids. The CDR3 DNA reads as TGTGCCTGGAGGGGGACAGAGGCTTCACCCCTCCACTTT. The encoded protein is CAWRGTEASPLHF.

This clone was found once. The J gene is TRBJ2-3, the V gene TRBV24-1; 8 bases match TRBD1. CDR3 length: 15 residues. Germline CDR1 and CDR2: KGHDR and SFDVKD. V shed 5 bases and J 5 bases; nucleotides not matched to a gene: 8. In DNA, the CDR3 is TGTGCCACCAGTGCCACGGACAGGGTGGGAGATACGCAGTATTTT. This encodes CATSATDRVGDTQYF.

The chain joins TRBV5-1 to TRBJ1-4, with TRBD1 matching over 9 bases. The CDR3 consists of 15 residues. The germline V gene encodes CDR1 SGHRS and CDR2 YFSETQ. V lost 0 bases, J lost 4 bases, and 1 base stayed unmatched. CDR3 bases: TGCGCCAGCAGCTTGGGGGGACAGGGTAATGAAAAACTGTTTTTT. Its protein is CASSLGGQGNEKLFF.

This chain uses TRBV19 with TRBJ1-6; 8 bases are shared with TRBD1. This CDR3 is built from 15 residues. The V gene's germline CDR1 is LNHDA and CDR2 SQIVND (reference sequence). V shed 4 bases, J shed 8 bases, and the junction held 7 bases outside the gene matches. CDR3: CASSKGQGVHSPLHF. The CDR3 DNA reads as TGTGCCAGTAGTAAAGGACAGGGAGTTCATTCACCCCTCCACTTT.

V and J are TRBV3-1 (or the pseudogene TRBV3-2) and TRBJ2-1; D is undetermined. This CDR3 is 16 amino acids long. Trimming took 0 bases from V and 10 from J, leaving 19 bases between them. Per the germline V gene, CDR1 is LGHDT and CDR2 is YNNKEL (reference sequence). The CDR3 region has the DNA TGTGCCAGCAGCCAAGAAGTTTCTGGCGGTCGCGAGGAGCAGTTCTTC. It encodes CASSQEVSGGREEQFF.

The chain combines TRBV6-5 with TRBJ1-1; 8 bases are a match to TRBD1. The CDR3 consists of 15 residues. The V gene end was trimmed by 2 bases and the J gene end by 7 bases; junction bases not matched to a gene: 9. The germline CDR1 and CDR2 sequences are MNHEY and SVGAGI. The CDR3 DNA follows: TGTGCCAGCAGTTACGGTGACAGGGGCGATTATGAAGCTTTCTTT. Amino acids: CASSYGDRGDYEAFF.

V and J are TRBV20-1 and TRBJ1-4; TRBD1 might be the D (6 bases). The CDR3 has 15 residues. V was shortened by 3 bases and J by 9 bases, with 20 bases between the two germline ends. CDR1 is DFQATT, CDR2 SNEGSKA, per germline (reference sequence). In DNA, the CDR3 is TGCAGTGCTAGTAGGGGGAGACAGTCTACAAAAAAACTGTTTTTT. Translation: CSASRGRQSTKKLFF.

The rearrangement uses TRBV15 and TRBJ2-2, with 10 positions matching TRBD2. Germline CDR1 and CDR2: LNHNV and YYDKDF (reference sequence). J was trimmed by 7 bases and V by 4 bases; bases with no gene match: 9. The CDR3 extends over 16 amino acids. CDR3 region: CATSTRTSGTYGELFF. CDR3 DNA sequence: TGTGCCACCAGCACACGGACTAGCGGTACTTACGGGGAGCTGTTTTTT.

V usage is TRBV27 and J usage is TRBJ1-6; possibly TRBD1 for D (5 bases). V was shortened by 3 bases and J by 8 bases, with 14 bases between the two germline ends. The CDR3 runs to 15 residues. The germline gives CDR1 MNHEY, CDR2 SMNVEV (reference sequence). DNA of the CDR3: TGTGCCAGCAGTTTGGAGGGGTTGTGGGATTCACCCCTCCACTTT. Translated: CASSLEGLWDSPLHF.

The chain recombines TRBV19 with TRBJ1-2; D may be TRBD1 (6 bases). The ends were cut back, 10 bases at V and 4 bases at J, with 10 bases in the middle. Per germline, CDR1 LNHDA and CDR2 SQIVND (reference sequence). This CDR3 spans 11 amino acids. CDR3 nucleotides: TGTGCCACCCGACAGGTCTATGGCTACACCTTC. Translating it yields CATRQVYGYTF.

V is TRBV15 and J is TRBJ1-4; D might be TRBD1 (6 bases). The germline V gene has CDR1 LNHNV and CDR2 YYDKDF (reference sequence). The V end lost 8 bases, the J end lost 8 bases, and 15 bases lay between the germline ends. The CDR3 totals 13 residues. The DNA for the CDR3 is TGTGCCACCCTGGGGGCGGCGAGGGAAAAACTGTTTTTT. This encodes CATLGAAREKLFF.

The V call is TRBV9, the J call TRBJ1-4; D might be TRBD1 (6 bases). This CDR3 is 15 amino acids long. CDR1 and CDR2 (germline): SGDLS, YYNGEE. V was pared by 2 bases and J by 8 bases, with 16 bases between. The CDR3 DNA reads TGTGCCAGCAGCGTTTTGTCAGGGGTGAGGGAAAAACTGTTTTTT. It specifies CASSVLSGVREKLFF.

This clone was counted a few times. The chain links TRBV11-2 to TRBJ2-7; 8 bases are shared with TRBD1. Germline CDR1 and CDR2: SGHAT and FQNNGV. The CDR3 is 15 amino acids. The J segment lost 5 bases and the V segment lost 5 bases, leaving 11 bases of the junction unmatched. The CDR3 DNA follows: TGTGCCAGCAGCCATCGGACAGGGAATTCCAACGAGCAGTACTTC. Amino acids: CASSHRTGNSNEQYF.

The J gene is TRBJ2-3, the V gene TRBV7-8; weak D call: TRBD1 (6 bases). V gave up 1 base and J gave up 6 bases, with 14 bases separating them. This CDR3 contains 15 residues. Germline CDR1 reads SGHVS; CDR2 reads FQNEAQ. The CDR3 loop reads CASSLGGLSVDTQYF. CDR3 coding DNA: TGTGCCAGCAGCTTAGGGGGGCTATCTGTGGATACGCAGTATTTT.

V gene TRBV11-3 combines with J gene TRBJ2-7; 12 nucleotides match TRBD1. Germline CDR1 reads SGHNT; CDR2 reads YENEEA. There are 16 residues in the CDR3. V gave up 2 bases and J gave up 6 bases; unmatched junction bases: 8. The CDR3 here is CASSLNFGTGGAEQYF. Here the CDR3 DNA reads TGTGCCAGCAGCTTAAACTTTGGGACAGGGGGCGCCGAGCAGTACTTC.

The sample holds a few counts of this clone. The J gene is TRBJ2-1, the V gene TRBV10-2, with D possibly matching TRBD1 (5 bases). V was cut by 6 bases and J by 9 bases, with 21 bases left in between. The CDR3 extends over 15 amino acids. CDR1 and CDR2 (germline): WSHSY, SAAADI. CDR3 bases: TGCGCCAGCAGAGTTGGGCAGGGCACTATTCCTGAGCAGTTCTTC. As protein: CASRVGQGTIPEQFF.

V gene TRBV30 combines with J gene TRBJ1-1; maybe TRBD1 (5 bases). CDR1 is GTSNPN, CDR2 SVGIG, per germline (reference sequence). Trimming stripped 2 bases from V and 5 bases from J, with 12 bases between. The CDR3 consists of 13 residues. CDR3 sequence: CAWSKQGWTEAFF. In nucleotides, the CDR3 is TGTGCCTGGAGTAAGCAGGGTTGGACTGAAGCTTTCTTT.